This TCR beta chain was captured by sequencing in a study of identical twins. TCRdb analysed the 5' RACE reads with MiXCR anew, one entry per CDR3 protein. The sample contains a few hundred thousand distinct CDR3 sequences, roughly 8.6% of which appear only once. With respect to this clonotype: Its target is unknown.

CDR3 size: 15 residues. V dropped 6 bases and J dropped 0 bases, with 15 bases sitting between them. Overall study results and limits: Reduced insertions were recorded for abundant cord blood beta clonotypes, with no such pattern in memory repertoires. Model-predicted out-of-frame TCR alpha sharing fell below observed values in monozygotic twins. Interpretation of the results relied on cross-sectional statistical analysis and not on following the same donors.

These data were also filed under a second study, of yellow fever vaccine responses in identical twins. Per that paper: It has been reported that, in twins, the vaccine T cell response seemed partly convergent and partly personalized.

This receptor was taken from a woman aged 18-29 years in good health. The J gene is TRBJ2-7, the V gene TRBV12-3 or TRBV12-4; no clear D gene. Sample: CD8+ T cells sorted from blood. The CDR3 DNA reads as TGTGCCAGCAGCCTAAGTCGGGCGAACTCCTACGAGCAGTACTTC. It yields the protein CASSLSRANSYEQYF.